This T cell receptor (beta chain) originates from a study of Ad26.COV2.S vaccination and SARS-CoV-2 variants. Study information: Enrollment placed the donor in the COV1001 Ad26.COV2.S trial arm.

The CDR3 has 16 amino acids. Germline CDR1 and CDR2: MDHEN and SYDVKM. Trimming pared 6 bases from V and 3 bases from J, leaving 20 bases between. Remarks on this clone: Antigen specificity is unknown.

Study outcomes and limitations: Non-spike TCR breadth did not differ much between vaccine and placebo recipients. Among vaccine recipients, spike-specific TCR breadth exceeded that of placebo recipients.

Sequenced by immunoSEQ multiplex PCR; TCRdb stores in-frame clones only, minus some. This repertoire shows fewer than 400,000 clones, around four fifths found once; its top ten account for 2% to 2.5%. The treatment: 19 received Ad26.COV2.S at low or high dose, single or two shots; 5 received placebo; per-sample allocation not given. It was on day 63 after the first vaccine or placebo injection that samples were taken. An adult donor aged 18-55 years was enrolled in Boston. The sequence came from a person aged 18-65 years who received the Ad26.COV2.S COVID-19 vaccine or a placebo. Here the sequenced sample was peripheral blood, taken in a trial of Ad26.COV2.S vaccine versus placebo. The chain employs TRBV28 and TRBJ1-2; no definite D call. CDR3 loop: CASSFPAKSRDYGYTF. CDR3 DNA: TGTGCCAGCAGCTTTCCCGCGAAATCTCGGGACTATGGCTACACCTTC.